This T cell receptor beta chain was sequenced in a study of post-analysis software for immune sequencing data. Prepared TCR beta cDNA libraries contained unique molecular identifiers. TCRdb itself ran the PCR reads through MiXCR, one entry per CDR3 protein. In the table there are over 150,000 distinct CDR3 sequences, 30% of which are singletons. Remarks on this clonotype: Antigen unknown.

Study outcomes and limitations: Samples from one preparation batch, clustered by F measure, grouped strongly together.

This receptor was obtained from a girl aged 10-17 years with multiple sclerosis. Sequences were obtained from blood.

The CDR3 nucleotides read TGTGCCAGCAACCGGGACGGAAATAGCAATCAGCCCCAGCATTTT. It codes for CASNRDGNSNQPQHF. The chain has TRBV28 and TRBJ1-5; the D gene is possibly TRBD1 (5 bases). The germline gives CDR1 MDHEN, CDR2 SYDVKM. This CDR3 has 15 amino acids. V lost 7 bases, J lost 0 bases, and 13 bases lay in between. Full variable domain (outside the CDR3, taken from reference TRBV28 and TRBJ1-5): DVKVTQSSRYLVKRTGEKVFLECVQDMDHENMFWYRQDPGLGLRLIYFSYDVKMKEKGDIPEGYSVSREKKERFSLILESASTNQTSMYLCASNRDGNSNQPQHFGDGTRLSIL.